This passage covers 12 T cell receptor beta chains from one sample sequenced in a study of graft-versus-host responses after intestinal transplantation (dated by TCRdb to about 2021). Intraepithelial and lamina propria lymphocytes were isolated from graft specimens using dithiothreitol, EDTA incubations and collagenase D digestion. Library creation used the immunoSEQ multiplex PCR assay. The table was pulled from immuneACCESS by TCRdb, which kept in-frame rearrangements only. Such tables lose some clones; where checked, under half of the loss comes from unresolved V genes, and the rest has no known cause. The sample table records thousands of clones; roughly 70% of these occur just once. Of the sample, 30% to 35% falls within the top ten clones. The sample here was ileum tissue, taken around 530 days after intestinal transplant. The receptors were sampled from a human patient who received an intestinal transplant, so some T cells may come from the graft donor.

The rearrangement joins TRBV7-3 to TRBJ2-1, with TRBD2 identical over 13 bases. The junction had 11 bases not matched to a gene; V was cut back by 5 bases and J by 7 bases. The CDR3 totals 17 residues. CDR1 and CDR2 (germline): SGHTA, FQGTGA. CDR3 region: CASSPTSGRAAGNEQFF. DNA of the CDR3: TGTGCCAGCAGCCCCACTAGCGGGAGGGCCGCGGGAAATGAGCAGTTCTTC.

This clone was observed a few times. Other nucleotide sequences in the sample specify the same CDR3. CDR3 loop: CASSLGGPYNEQFF. In DNA, the CDR3 is TGCGCCAGCAGCTTGGGGGGGCCCTACAATGAGCAGTTCTTC. This chain links TRBV5-1 with TRBJ2-1; D possibly corresponds to TRBD1 (6 bases). V was pared by 0 bases and J by 2 bases, with 6 bases between. Looked up from germline, CDR1 is SGHRS and CDR2 is YFSETQ. This CDR3 is 14 amino acids long.

V usage is TRBV30 and J usage is TRBJ1-2; a possible D gene is TRBD1 (5 bases). This CDR3 comprises 14 residues. V lost 0 bases and J 4 bases, leaving 12 bases between the germline ends. Germline lookup yields CDR1 GTSNPN and CDR2 SVGIG (reference sequence). This chain's CDR3 is CAWSVALTVYGYTF. The CDR3 bases are TGTGCCTGGAGTGTGGCCCTGACAGTCTATGGCTACACCTTC.

The genes are TRBV6-1 and TRBJ2-5; 7 bases fit TRBD1. CDR1 is MNHNS and CDR2 is SASEGT in the germline V gene. The CDR3 consists of 14 residues. V dropped 6 bases and J dropped 1; count of bases not matched to a gene: 5. CDR3 in amino acids: CASSPDRVQETQYF. The CDR3 coding sequence is TGTGCCAGCAGCCCCGACAGGGTCCAAGAGACCCAGTACTTC.

The chain joins TRBV7-9 to TRBJ1-3, with TRBD1 matching over 7 bases. V lost 5 bases and J lost 0; bases outside the gene matches: 10. CDR3 length: 17 residues. The germline gives CDR1 SEHNR, CDR2 FQNEAQ (reference sequence). The CDR3 sequence: CASSLRQGLFSGNTIYF. The CDR3 DNA sequence: TGTGCCAGCAGCCTTCGACAGGGCTTATTCTCTGGAAACACCATATATTTT.

The rearrangement links TRBV6-6 to TRBJ2-5; D is uncertain. The J call may be wrong; the DNA end is better matched by TRBJ2-7. Germline CDR1 is MNHNY and CDR2 is SVGAGI (reference sequence). This CDR3 has 15 residues. CDR3 loop: CASSYGPESRHEQYF. The CDR3 region has the DNA TGTGCCAGCAGTTACGGGCCAGAAAGTCGCCACGAGCAGTACTTC.

The chain couples TRBV19 to TRBJ1-5, with TRBD1 as a possible D gene (5 bases). V lost 6 bases and J 4 bases, leaving 16 bases between the germline ends. Germline CDR1 and CDR2: LNHDA and SQIVND (reference sequence). The CDR3 covers 15 residues. The CDR3 loop is CASSAETAGNQPQHF. The CDR3 nucleotides read TGTGCCAGTAGCGCCGAAACCGCAGGGAATCAGCCCCAGCATTTT.

By share of the sample, this clone is large (0.1 to 1%). The chain uses TRBV15 and TRBJ1-3; no definite D call. The V gene lost 6 bases and the J gene lost 0 bases, with 15 bases spanning the gap. The V gene's germline CDR1 is LNHNV and CDR2 YYDKDF (reference sequence). The CDR3 length is 16 residues. This CDR3 reads CATSPDIGISGNTIYF. The DNA of the CDR3 is TGTGCCACCAGTCCCGATATAGGGATCTCTGGAAACACCATATATTTT.

This clone was seen a few times. DNA for the CDR3: TGTGCCAGCAGTACCGGACTAGCAACGGGCGAGCAGTACTTC. It is translated as CASSTGLATGEQYF. J is TRBJ2-7 and V is TRBV6-5, with TRBD2 matching 8 bases. The CDR3 spans 14 residues. J was trimmed by 6 bases and V by 5 bases; bases with no gene match: 9. Per germline, CDR1 MNHEY and CDR2 SVGAGI.

Points on this clone: Other nucleotide sequences in the sample specify the same CDR3. This sequence joins TRBV19 and TRBJ1-1; no firm D call. This CDR3 has 11 residues. V was cut by 4 bases and J by 4 bases, with 4 bases left in between. The germline V gene has CDR1 LNHDA and CDR2 SQIVND (reference sequence). The CDR3 loop reads CASSRGTEAFF. As DNA, the CDR3 is TGTGCCAGTAGTAGGGGCACTGAAGCTTTCTTT.

The V and J genes are TRBV5-5 and TRBJ1-3; D is unclear. Germline CDR1 reads SGHKS; CDR2 reads YYEKEE (reference sequence). Between the trimmed V and J ends, which lost 5 bases and 0 bases, there was a span of 9 bases. The CDR3 has 14 residues. The CDR3 sequence is CASRPQSSGNTIYF. The CDR3 DNA is TGTGCCAGCAGACCACAGAGCTCTGGAAACACCATATATTTT.

The chain recombines TRBV19 with TRBJ1-2, with a tentative D call TRBD1 (5 bases). CDR1 and CDR2 (germline): LNHDA, SQIVND (reference sequence). The CDR3 has 17 amino acids. Trimming removed 3 bases from V and 6 bases from J, with 23 bases in between. CDR3 DNA sequence: TGTGCCAGTAGTATGGAGGTTCGACGGCCTTTGGGGGATGGCTACACCTTC. It yields the protein CASSMEVRRPLGDGYTF.